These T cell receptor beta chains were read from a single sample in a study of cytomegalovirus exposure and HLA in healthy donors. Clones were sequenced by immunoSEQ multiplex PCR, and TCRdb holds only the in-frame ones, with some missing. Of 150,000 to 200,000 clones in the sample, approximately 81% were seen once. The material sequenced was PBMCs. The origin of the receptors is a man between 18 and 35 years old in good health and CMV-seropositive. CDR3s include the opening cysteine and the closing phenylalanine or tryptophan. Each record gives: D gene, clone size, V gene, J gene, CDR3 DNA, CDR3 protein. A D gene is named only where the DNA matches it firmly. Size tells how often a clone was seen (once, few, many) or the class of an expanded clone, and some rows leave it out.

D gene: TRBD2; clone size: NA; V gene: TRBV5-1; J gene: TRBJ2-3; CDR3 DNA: TGCGCCAGCAGCTTCGGACTAGCGGGGGTGGGGGCGCAGTATTTT; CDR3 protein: CASSFGLAGVGAQYF
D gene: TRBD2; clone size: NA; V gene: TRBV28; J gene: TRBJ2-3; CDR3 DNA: TGTGCCAGCAGTTTTGGCGGTCGACGGGCGGGAGGGCCGGAATTCAACACAGATACGCAGTATTTT; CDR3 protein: CASSFGGRRAGGPEFNTDTQYF
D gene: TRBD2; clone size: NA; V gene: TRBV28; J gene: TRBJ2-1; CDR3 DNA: TGTGCCAGCAGTCCTAGCGGGAGCTCCTACAATGAGCAGTTCTTC; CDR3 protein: CASSPSGSSYNEQFF
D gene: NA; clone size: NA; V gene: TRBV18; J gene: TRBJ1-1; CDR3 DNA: TGTGCCAGCTCACCTACTAGTATACAGAACACTGAAGCTTTCTTT; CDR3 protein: CASSPTSIQNTEAFF
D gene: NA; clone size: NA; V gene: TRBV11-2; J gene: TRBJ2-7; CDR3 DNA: TGTGCCAGCAGCTTAGGAGGTGTCTGGTACGAGCAGTACTTC; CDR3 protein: CASSLGGVWYEQYF
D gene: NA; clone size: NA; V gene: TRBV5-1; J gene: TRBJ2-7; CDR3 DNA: TGCGCCAGCAGCCGGGGGGCTAACGAGCAGTACTTC; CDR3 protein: CASSRGANEQYF
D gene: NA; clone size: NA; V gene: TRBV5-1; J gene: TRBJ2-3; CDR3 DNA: TGCGCCAGCAGCCCGGACTGGGAAGATACGCAGTATTTT; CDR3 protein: CASSPDWEDTQYF
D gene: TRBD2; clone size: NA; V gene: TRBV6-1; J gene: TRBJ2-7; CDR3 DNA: TGTGCCGGTGGCCGAGCGGGAGTAAGATACGAGCAGTACTTC; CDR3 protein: CAGGRAGVRYEQYF
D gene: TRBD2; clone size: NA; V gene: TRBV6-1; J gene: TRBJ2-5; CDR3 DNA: TGTGCCAGCAGTGGGGGGTCCGGGGGGGGGCGCTCCCAAGAGACCCAGTACTTC; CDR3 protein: CASSGGSGGGRSQETQYF
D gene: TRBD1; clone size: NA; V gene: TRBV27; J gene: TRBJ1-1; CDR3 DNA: TGTGCCAGCACCCGAACGGACAGGGGGAACACTGAAGCTTTCTTT; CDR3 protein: CASTRTDRGNTEAFF
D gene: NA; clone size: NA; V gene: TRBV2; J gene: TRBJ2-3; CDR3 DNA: TGTGCCAGCAGGGGGGGTGTTGGGGTTTGGACGCAGTATTTT; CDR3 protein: CASRGGVGVWTQYF
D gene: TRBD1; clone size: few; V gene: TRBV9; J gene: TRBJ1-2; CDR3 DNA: TGTGCCAGCAGCGTTTGGACAGGGGCTAACTATGGCTACACCTTC; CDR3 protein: CASSVWTGANYGYTF
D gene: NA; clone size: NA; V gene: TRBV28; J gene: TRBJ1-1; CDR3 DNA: TGTGCCAGCAGTTTAGGGGCGCAGGTGACTGAAGCTTTCTTT; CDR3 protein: CASSLGAQVTEAFF
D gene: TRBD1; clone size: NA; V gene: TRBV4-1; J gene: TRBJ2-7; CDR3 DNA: TGCGCCAGCAGCCAAGGACAGGGGACCTACGAGCAGTACTTC; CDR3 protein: CASSQGQGTYEQYF
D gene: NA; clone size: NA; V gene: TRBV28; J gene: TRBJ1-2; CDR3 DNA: TGTGCCAGCAGTTTGTCGACAGCCGCTAACTATGGCTACACCTTC; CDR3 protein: CASSLSTAANYGYTF